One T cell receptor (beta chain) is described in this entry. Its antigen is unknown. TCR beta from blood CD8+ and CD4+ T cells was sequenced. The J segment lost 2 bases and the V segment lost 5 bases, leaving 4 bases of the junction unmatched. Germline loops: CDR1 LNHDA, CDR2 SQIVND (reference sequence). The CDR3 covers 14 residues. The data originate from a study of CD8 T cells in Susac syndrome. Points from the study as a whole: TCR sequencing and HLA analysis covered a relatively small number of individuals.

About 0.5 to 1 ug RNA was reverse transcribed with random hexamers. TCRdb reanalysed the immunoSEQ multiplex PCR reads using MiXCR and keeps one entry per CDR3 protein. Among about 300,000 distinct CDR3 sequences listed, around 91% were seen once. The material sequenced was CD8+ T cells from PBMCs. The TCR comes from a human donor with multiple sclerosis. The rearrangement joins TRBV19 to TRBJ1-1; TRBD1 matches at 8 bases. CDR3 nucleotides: TGTGCCAGTAGTGTTGACAGGGGTAACACTGAAGCTTTCTTT. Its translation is CASSVDRGNTEAFF.